This is a list of T cell receptor beta chains from one sample in a study of identical twins. TCRdb reanalysed the 5' RACE reads using MiXCR and keeps one entry per CDR3 protein. In the table there are hundreds of thousands of distinct CDR3 sequences, 15% to 20% of which are singletons. These data were also reused for a study on T cells expressing NK-cell markers.

Specimen: PBMCs. The receptors derive from a woman under 30 in good health. Both conserved end residues are part of each CDR3. Each record gives: clone size, V gene, D gene, J gene, CDR3 DNA, CDR3 protein. A D gene is named only where the DNA matches it firmly. Size is stated for part of the rows, as once, few or many counts, or as a class when the clone is expanded.

clone size: many; V gene: TRBV20-1; D gene: NA; J gene: TRBJ2-1; CDR3 DNA: TGCAGTGCTAGAGAGGGATACAATGAGCAGTTCTTC; CDR3 protein: CSAREGYNEQFF
clone size: few; V gene: TRBV5-1; D gene: TRBD2; J gene: TRBJ2-7; CDR3 DNA: TGCGCCAGCAGCTGGGTAGCGGGACCACACTACGAGCAGTACTTC; CDR3 protein: CASSWVAGPHYEQYF
clone size: few; V gene: TRBV7-6; D gene: TRBD2; J gene: TRBJ2-1; CDR3 DNA: TGTGCCAGCAGCTTAGACCCTAGCGGGAGTAAATACAATGAGCAGTTCTTC; CDR3 protein: CASSLDPSGSKYNEQFF
clone size: many; V gene: TRBV19; D gene: TRBD2; J gene: TRBJ2-5; CDR3 DNA: TGTGCCAGTAGTCCGCTAGCGGGAGCAGAGACCCAGTACTTC; CDR3 protein: CASSPLAGAETQYF
clone size: few; V gene: TRBV24-1; D gene: NA; J gene: TRBJ2-2; CDR3 DNA: TGTGCCACCAGTGGGGAGGGTGGCGGGACAGCCTTGAACACCGGGGAGCTGTTTTTT; CDR3 protein: CATSGEGGGTALNTGELFF
clone size: few; V gene: TRBV7-2; D gene: NA; J gene: TRBJ2-3; CDR3 DNA: TGTGCCAGCAGCTTATACAAGACAAGCACAGATACGCAGTATTTT; CDR3 protein: CASSLYKTSTDTQYF
clone size: NA; V gene: TRBV6-1; D gene: NA; J gene: TRBJ1-5; CDR3 DNA: TGTGCCAGCAGTCCGGGGGCAGTTAGCAATCAGCCCCAGCATTTT; CDR3 protein: CASSPGAVSNQPQHF
clone size: NA; V gene: TRBV12-3/TRBV12-4; D gene: NA; J gene: TRBJ2-7; CDR3 DNA: TGTGCCAGCAGAACCACCGGGACCACCTACGAGCAGTACTTC; CDR3 protein: CASRTTGTTYEQYF
clone size: NA; V gene: TRBV29-1; D gene: NA; J gene: TRBJ2-1; CDR3 DNA: TGCAGCGTTGGGAAATTTTACAATGAGCAGTTCTTC; CDR3 protein: CSVGKFYNEQFF
clone size: few; V gene: TRBV14; D gene: NA; J gene: TRBJ2-1; CDR3 DNA: TGTGCCAGCAGCCAAGAACTCAACAATGAGCAGTTCTTC; CDR3 protein: CASSQELNNEQFF
clone size: NA; V gene: TRBV7-6; D gene: NA; J gene: TRBJ2-3; CDR3 DNA: TGTGCCAGCAGCTTAGCGGCAGGTACTAGCACAGATACGCAGTATTTT; CDR3 protein: CASSLAAGTSTDTQYF
clone size: NA; V gene: TRBV21-1; D gene: NA; J gene: TRBJ2-3; CDR3 DNA: TGTGCCAGCATAAAATCGGGACAGGGTCGTACAGATACGCAGTATTTT; CDR3 protein: CASIKSGQGRTDTQYF
clone size: NA; V gene: TRBV11-2; D gene: NA; J gene: TRBJ2-1; CDR3 DNA: TGTGCCAGCAGCTTGGGAATAGGGCAGTTCTTC; CDR3 protein: CASSLGIGQFF
clone size: NA; V gene: TRBV15; D gene: TRBD2; J gene: TRBJ2-1; CDR3 DNA: TGTGCCACCAGCGGGGTGGGACTAGCAGATAACGAGCAGTTCTTC; CDR3 protein: CATSGVGLADNEQFF
clone size: many; V gene: TRBV9; D gene: NA; J gene: TRBJ1-3; CDR3 DNA: TGTGCCAGCAGTCCCAGCGGCTCTGGAAACACCATATATTTT; CDR3 protein: CASSPSGSGNTIYF
clone size: NA; V gene: TRBV7-9; D gene: TRBD1; J gene: TRBJ1-5; CDR3 DNA: TGTGCCAGCAGCGGACAGGGGATGAGGAGCAATCAGCCCCAGCATTTT; CDR3 protein: CASSGQGMRSNQPQHF
clone size: NA; V gene: TRBV6-1; D gene: TRBD1; J gene: TRBJ2-7; CDR3 DNA: TGTGCCAGCAACCCCGGGACAGGGCTTTACGAGCAGTACTTC; CDR3 protein: CASNPGTGLYEQYF
clone size: NA; V gene: TRBV20-1; D gene: NA; J gene: TRBJ2-7; CDR3 DNA: TGCAGTGCTAGAGATCCGGTAGCCACCAGGGGAATCCCTTCCGAGCAGTACTTC; CDR3 protein: CSARDPVATRGIPSEQYF
clone size: NA; V gene: TRBV25-1; D gene: NA; J gene: TRBJ2-7; CDR3 DNA: TGTGCCAGCAGTGAATTCGTCGAGCAGTACTTC; CDR3 protein: CASSEFVEQYF
clone size: few; V gene: TRBV7-2; D gene: TRBD1; J gene: TRBJ2-7; CDR3 DNA: TGTGCCAGCAGCTCGACTCGACAGGGTTTCAAGCAGTACTTC; CDR3 protein: CASSSTRQGFKQYF
clone size: few; V gene: TRBV29-1; D gene: NA; J gene: TRBJ2-1; CDR3 DNA: TGCAGCGCGGGACCCAGCCGGGATGAGCAGTTCTTC; CDR3 protein: CSAGPSRDEQFF
clone size: NA; V gene: TRBV6-1; D gene: TRBD2; J gene: TRBJ2-1; CDR3 DNA: TGTGCCAGCAGTCAACTAGCGGGAGCCAGTGAGCAGTTCTTC; CDR3 protein: CASSQLAGASEQFF
clone size: NA; V gene: TRBV2; D gene: NA; J gene: TRBJ2-7; CDR3 DNA: TGTGCCAGCAGTTATATCCGGGACCCCCTGGCTAACGAGCAGTACTTC; CDR3 protein: CASSYIRDPLANEQYF
clone size: NA; V gene: TRBV6-2/TRBV6-3; D gene: TRBD1; J gene: TRBJ2-6; CDR3 DNA: TGTGCCAGCAGTTACCGCCCCTCGGGACAGGCACCCCTGACTTTC; CDR3 protein: CASSYRPSGQAPLTF
clone size: few; V gene: TRBV20-1; D gene: NA; J gene: TRBJ2-7; CDR3 DNA: TGCAGTGCACCACCACGGGGGATGCTCGGTCACGAGCAGTACTTC; CDR3 protein: CSAPPRGMLGHEQYF
clone size: NA; V gene: TRBV7-9; D gene: NA; J gene: TRBJ1-1; CDR3 DNA: TGTGCCAGCGCAGTGGGGGAATCTGAAGCTTTCTTT; CDR3 protein: CASAVGESEAFF
clone size: few; V gene: TRBV20-1; D gene: NA; J gene: TRBJ2-7; CDR3 DNA: TGCAGTGCTAGAGTTGGTCCTTACGAGCAGTACTTC; CDR3 protein: CSARVGPYEQYF
clone size: NA; V gene: TRBV7-6; D gene: NA; J gene: TRBJ2-3; CDR3 DNA: TGTGCCAGCAGTAACCGAATAGCGGAAGATACGCAGTATTTT; CDR3 protein: CASSNRIAEDTQYF
clone size: NA; V gene: TRBV12-3/TRBV12-4; D gene: NA; J gene: TRBJ1-2; CDR3 DNA: TGTGCCAGCAGCGGCAGCTCAGCCTATGGCTACACCTTC; CDR3 protein: CASSGSSAYGYTF
clone size: few; V gene: TRBV27; D gene: TRBD2; J gene: TRBJ2-3; CDR3 DNA: TGTGCCAGCAGTTTATTCCAGCGGGGGACAGATACGCAGTATTTT; CDR3 protein: CASSLFQRGTDTQYF
clone size: NA; V gene: TRBV19; D gene: NA; J gene: TRBJ1-5; CDR3 DNA: TGTGCCAGTAGTGCCGACAGCCAACATAGCAATCAGCCCCAGCATTTT; CDR3 protein: CASSADSQHSNQPQHF
clone size: NA; V gene: TRBV5-6; D gene: NA; J gene: TRBJ2-5; CDR3 DNA: TGTGCCAGCAGCTTATGGGGGCTACAAGAGACCCAGTACTTC; CDR3 protein: CASSLWGLQETQYF
clone size: NA; V gene: TRBV15; D gene: TRBD1; J gene: TRBJ1-2; CDR3 DNA: TGTGCCACCAGCAGAGAAGGAGGGACAGGCTATGGCTACACCTTC; CDR3 protein: CATSREGGTGYGYTF
clone size: once; V gene: TRBV11-1; D gene: NA; J gene: TRBJ2-1; CDR3 DNA: TGTGCCAGCAGCTTATACCCCCCCCCCGGAACGGGGGAAACTCATGAGCAGTTCTTC; CDR3 protein: CASSLYPPPGTGETHEQFF
clone size: NA; V gene: TRBV5-1; D gene: NA; J gene: TRBJ1-4; CDR3 DNA: TGCGCCAGCAGCTCGATCCCAGATGAAAAACTGTTTTTT; CDR3 protein: CASSSIPDEKLFF
clone size: few; V gene: TRBV20-1; D gene: NA; J gene: TRBJ2-5; CDR3 DNA: TGCAGTGCTAGGATGACGGCAGCGACCCAGTACTTC; CDR3 protein: CSARMTAATQYF
clone size: few; V gene: TRBV7-2; D gene: TRBD2; J gene: TRBJ2-7; CDR3 DNA: TGTGCCAGCAGCTTAGGAGCGGGAACATCCTACGAGCAGTACTTC; CDR3 protein: CASSLGAGTSYEQYF
clone size: NA; V gene: TRBV7-9; D gene: NA; J gene: TRBJ2-5; CDR3 DNA: TGTGCCAGCAGCTTAGAGGCGGGGAGCCAAGAGACCCAGTACTTC; CDR3 protein: CASSLEAGSQETQYF
clone size: few; V gene: TRBV29-1; D gene: NA; J gene: TRBJ2-3; CDR3 DNA: TGCAGCGTTGATCGAGATACGCAGTATTTT; CDR3 protein: CSVDRDTQYF
clone size: NA; V gene: TRBV7-8; D gene: NA; J gene: TRBJ2-7; CDR3 DNA: TGTGCCAGCAGCTTAGCGGGGGGACAGTACGTGCAGTACTTC; CDR3 protein: CASSLAGGQYVQYF
clone size: few; V gene: TRBV20-1; D gene: TRBD2; J gene: TRBJ2-7; CDR3 DNA: TGCAGTGCTAGAGTCGCGGGAGGGCCTCGGGAGCAGTACTTC; CDR3 protein: CSARVAGGPREQYF
clone size: few; V gene: TRBV9; D gene: NA; J gene: TRBJ1-2; CDR3 DNA: TGTGCCAGCAGCCCAGAACCGGGACAAACCTTATATGGCTACACCTTC; CDR3 protein: CASSPEPGQTLYGYTF
clone size: NA; V gene: TRBV3-1; D gene: TRBD1; J gene: TRBJ2-7; CDR3 DNA: TGTGCCAGCAGCCAAACGGGACAGGGCCTCCTCGAGCAGTACTTC; CDR3 protein: CASSQTGQGLLEQYF
clone size: NA; V gene: TRBV25-1; D gene: NA; J gene: TRBJ2-3; CDR3 DNA: TGTGCCAGCAGGGACCTTTACACAGATACGCAGTATTTT; CDR3 protein: CASRDLYTDTQYF